These 20 T cell receptor beta chains originate from one sample sequenced in a study of OX40 agonist ivuxolimab in advanced cancers. Measured with immunoSEQ multiplex PCR; TCRdb has only the in-frame clones, and not every one. Here the sample spans 15,000 to 25,000 clones, 83% being singletons. Sequenced here: CD4+ or CD8+ T cells sorted from blood, sampled in a trial of the OX40 agonist ivuxolimab. These TCRs come from an adult with an advanced solid tumor such as melanoma, head and neck, liver or kidney cancer.

The chain links TRBV5-6 to TRBJ1-1; D remains unclear. Trimming took 5 bases from V and 0 from J, leaving 5 bases between them. In germline, CDR1 is SGHDT, CDR2 YYEEEE. This CDR3 comprises 12 residues. The CDR3 coding sequence is TGTGCCAGCAGTTATTTGAACACTGAAGCTTTCTTT. Its translation: CASSYLNTEAFF.

This sequence joins TRBV7-9 and TRBJ2-1, with 10 bases aligning to TRBD1. Per germline, CDR1 SEHNR and CDR2 FQNEAQ (reference sequence). V trimming: 6 bases; J trimming: 7 bases; junction bases outside the gene matches: 12. The CDR3 totals 16 residues. The CDR3 here is CASSFFPGQGKNEQFF. The CDR3 DNA follows: TGTGCCAGCAGTTTCTTCCCGGGACAGGGGAAAAATGAGCAGTTCTTC.

This clone is a singleton in its sample. Other nucleotide sequences from this sample produce the same CDR3. The chain couples TRBV9 to TRBJ1-1; D perhaps matches TRBD1 (5 bases). CDR3 length: 13 amino acids. Germline-derived CDR1 and CDR2 are SGDLS and YYNGEE. The V end was cut by 0 bases, the J end by 3 bases, with 6 bases between. CDR3 in amino acids: CASSVGRDTEAFF. Written as DNA, the CDR3 is TGTGCCAGCAGCGTAGGCAGGGACACTGAAGCTTTCTTT.

The chain employs TRBV7-6 and TRBJ1-2; TRBD1 is a possible D gene (5 bases). Germline V gene lookup returns CDR1 SGHVS and CDR2 FNYEAQ. V was cut by 7 bases and J by 8 bases, with 14 bases left in between. The CDR3 has 12 residues. In DNA, the CDR3 is TGTGCCAGCACCTTGGGGGGGTTAGGCTACACCTTC. This encodes CASTLGGLGYTF.

V and J are TRBV19 and TRBJ2-5, with TRBD2 identical over 15 bases. CDR1 is LNHDA and CDR2 is SQIVND in the germline V gene (reference sequence). This CDR3 contains 17 residues. V dropped 5 bases and J dropped 0; count of bases not matched to a gene: 4. The CDR3 coding sequence is TGTGCCAGTAGTTCAGGGACTAGCGGGGGGTACCAAGAGACCCAGTACTTC. It is translated as CASSSGTSGGYQETQYF.

This chain uses TRBV6-4 with TRBJ2-1; D may be TRBD1 (5 bases). Germline V gene sequence: CDR1 MRHNA, CDR2 SNTAGT. The CDR3 is 15 amino acids. Trimming removed 1 base at V and 7 bases at J, with 14 bases between. CDR3 amino acids: CASSDFGTGMNEQFF. The CDR3 bases are TGTGCCAGCAGTGACTTTGGTACAGGAATGAATGAGCAGTTCTTC.

This rearrangement joins TRBV19 to TRBJ2-2, with D possibly being TRBD1 or TRBD2 (5 bases each). Trimming left V 3 bases short and J 3 bases short, with 14 bases between. Germline V gene lookup returns CDR1 LNHDA and CDR2 SQIVND (reference sequence). This CDR3 spans 16 amino acids. The CDR3 DNA reads TGTGCCAGTAGTATGAACCAGGGAGCGGACACCGGGGAGCTGTTTTTT. Protein product: CASSMNQGADTGELFF.

This sequence joins TRBV11-2 and TRBJ2-1; D tentatively fits TRBD1 or TRBD2 (6 bases each). Trimming removed 0 bases at V and 12 bases at J, with 18 bases between. The CDR3 has 15 amino acids. CDR1 is SGHAT and CDR2 is FQNNGV in the germline V gene. In nucleotides, the CDR3 is TGTGCCAGCAGCTTAGAAAGGGGGGCAGCCGGGCGGCAGTTCTTC. Amino acids: CASSLERGAAGRQFF.

This clone was detected only once. V gene TRBV7-6 combines with J gene TRBJ2-1; 9 nucleotides match TRBD2. This CDR3 is 15 amino acids long. V shed 2 bases, J shed 8 bases, and the junction held 7 bases outside the gene matches. Germline loops: CDR1 SGHVS, CDR2 FNYEAQ. DNA for the CDR3: TGTGCCAGCAGCTTATTAGGCGGGGGGGCCGATGAGCAGTTCTTC. As protein: CASSLLGGGADEQFF.

The V call is TRBV5-1, the J call TRBJ2-5; D may be TRBD1 (6 bases). The tail of the sequence fits TRBJ2-7 better, so the J call may be wrong. The V gene's germline CDR1 is SGHRS and CDR2 YFSETQ. This CDR3 contains 14 residues. This CDR3 reads CASSLGQVAYEQYF. The CDR3 DNA reads as TGCGCCAGCAGCTTGGGACAGGTAGCCTACGAGCAGTACTTC.

The rearrangement uses TRBV10-3 and TRBJ1-5; D uncertain. This CDR3 is 17 amino acids long. V lost 7 bases and J lost 6, with 25 bases in between. Per the germline V gene, CDR1 is ENHRY and CDR2 is SYGVKD. CDR3 amino acids: CAIIKRAVGSSGQPQHF. The CDR3 region has the DNA TGTGCCATCATAAAGCGAGCGGTAGGCAGCTCCGGTCAGCCCCAGCATTTT.

The gene calls are TRBV27 and TRBJ1-2, with D possibly TRBD1 on 6 matching bases. This CDR3 has 16 residues. V lost 2 bases and J lost 7, with 20 bases in between. From germline, CDR1 is MNHEY and CDR2 SMNVEV (reference sequence). Here the CDR3 DNA reads TGTGCCAGCAGTTTAGGGATAGCCGGGGGCGCGGGTGGCTACACCTTC. This translates into CASSLGIAGGAGGYTF.

The gene calls are TRBV7-3 and TRBJ1-6; 7 nucleotides agree with TRBD1. The trim removed 3 bases at V and 8 bases at J, leaving 4 bases unmatched. The CDR3 has 14 residues. The germline V gene encodes CDR1 SGHTA and CDR2 FQGTGA. The CDR3 coding sequence is TGTGCCAGCAGCTTCGGGACAGAAGATTCACCCCTCCACTTT. Translating it yields CASSFGTEDSPLHF.

The rearrangement links TRBV7-2 to TRBJ2-1, with 8 bases identical to TRBD2. The trim removed 3 bases at V and 7 bases at J, leaving 5 bases unmatched. CDR3 size: 14 residues. CDR1 SGHTA and CDR2 FQGNSA come from the germline V gene. The CDR3 reads CASSFGGAGNEQFF. CDR3 coding DNA: TGTGCCAGCAGCTTCGGGGGGGCCGGGAATGAGCAGTTCTTC.

The chain carries TRBV4-2 and TRBJ2-1, with D uncertain. V gave up 2 bases and J gave up 8 bases, with 7 bases separating them. Germline V gives CDR1 LGHNA, CDR2 YNFKEQ. The CDR3 is 12 amino acids. The CDR3 coding sequence is TGTGCCAGCAGCCAACCAGACCATGAGCAGTTCTTC. Amino acid sequence: CASSQPDHEQFF.

This chain links TRBV13 with TRBJ2-2; the D is unclear. CDR3 length: 14 amino acids. The V gene's germline CDR1 is PRHDT and CDR2 FYEKMQ (reference sequence). V was trimmed by 5 bases and J by 4 bases, leaving 11 bases between them. CDR3 bases: TGTGCCAGCAGCCTCCGGGTCTCCACCGGGGAGCTGTTTTTT. Its translation: CASSLRVSTGELFF. Complete variable domain (other parts from reference TRBV13 and TRBJ2-2): AAGVIQSPRHLIKEKRETATLKCYPIPRHDTVYWYQQGPGQDPQFLISFYEKMQSDKGSIPDRFSAQQFSDYHSELNMSSLELGDSALYFCASSLRVSTGELFFGEGSRLTVL.

The chain employs TRBV5-6 and TRBJ2-7; D remains ambiguous. Germline loops: CDR1 SGHDT, CDR2 YYEEEE. V dropped 0 bases and J dropped 3 bases, with 16 bases sitting between them. The CDR3 loop spans 16 amino acids. This chain's CDR3 is CASSLAARHDGYEQYF. CDR3 coding DNA: TGTGCCAGCAGCTTGGCCGCCAGACACGACGGCTACGAGCAGTACTTC.

The genes are TRBV6-5 and TRBJ1-5, with D possibly TRBD1 on 5 matching bases. Germline loops: CDR1 MNHEY, CDR2 SVGAGI. This CDR3 has 13 amino acids. Trimming pared 6 bases from V and 4 bases from J, leaving 10 bases between. The CDR3 protein is CASSLWTNQPQHF. CDR3 in DNA: TGTGCCAGCAGCCTGTGGACAAATCAGCCCCAGCATTTT.

By sample share, this clone is medium-sized. The genes are TRBV28 and TRBJ1-1; tentative D call: TRBD1 (5 bases). Between the trimmed V and J ends, which lost 5 bases and 1 base, there was a span of 14 bases. This CDR3 comprises 15 residues. Germline values: CDR1 MDHEN, CDR2 SYDVKM. The CDR3 nucleotides are TGTGCCAGCAGTCCATCTTTTGGGGGGAACACTGAAGCTTTCTTT. Translating gives CASSPSFGGNTEAFF.

The chain joins TRBV9 to TRBJ2-1, with 11 nucleotides matching TRBD2. Per the germline V gene, CDR1 is SGDLS and CDR2 is YYNGEE. The ends lost 5 bases at V and 4 bases at J; junction bases unmatched: 5. The CDR3 spans 15 residues. CDR3 in amino acids: CASSTGTSGYNEQFF. CDR3 DNA sequence: TGTGCCAGCAGTACCGGGACTAGCGGATACAATGAGCAGTTCTTC. Based on the CDR3 plus reference TRBV9 and TRBJ2-1, the full variable domain is DSGVTQTPKHLITATGQRVTLRCSPRSGDLSVYWYQQSLDQGLQFLIQYYNGEERAKGNILERFSAQQFPDLHSELNLSSLELGDSALYFCASSTGTSGYNEQFFGPGTRLTVL.